This T cell receptor beta chain was captured by sequencing in a study of identical twins. Study observations and caveats: Conclusions relied on cross-sectional statistical analysis, not following the same donors. High-abundance cord blood beta clonotypes had fewer insertions; memory repertoires showed none. With beta out-of-frame sequences, excess sharing by twins was weaker.

cDNA molecules carried unique molecular identifiers, and template switching added a universal primer site. MiXCR, applied by TCRdb to the 5' RACE reads, yields one record per CDR3 protein. The sample carries hundreds of thousands of distinct CDR3 sequences, 6% to 6.5% recorded once. For this clonotype: Its antigen is unknown.

V lost 3 bases and J 9 bases, leaving 9 bases between the germline ends. CDR3 length equals 11 residues. Source material: naive T cells sorted from blood. The sequence derives from a man between 18 and 35 years old in good health. The chain carries TRBV12-3 or TRBV12-4 and TRBJ2-7; a weak D match, TRBD1 (6 bases). Here the CDR3 DNA reads TGTGCCAGCAGTTTTGGGGGCCGGCAGTACGTC. Its translation: CASSFGGRQYV.